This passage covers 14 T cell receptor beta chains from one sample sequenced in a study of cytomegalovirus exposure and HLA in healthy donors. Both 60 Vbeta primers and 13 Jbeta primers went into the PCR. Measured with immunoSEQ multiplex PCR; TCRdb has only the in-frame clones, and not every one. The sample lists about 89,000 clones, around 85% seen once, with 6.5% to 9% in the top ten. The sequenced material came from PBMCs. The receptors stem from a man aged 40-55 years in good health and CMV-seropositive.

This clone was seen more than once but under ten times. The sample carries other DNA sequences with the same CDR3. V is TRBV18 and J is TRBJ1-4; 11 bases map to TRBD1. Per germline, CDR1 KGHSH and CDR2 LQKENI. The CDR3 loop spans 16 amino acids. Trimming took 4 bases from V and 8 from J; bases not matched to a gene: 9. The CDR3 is CASSLLGQGDREKLFF. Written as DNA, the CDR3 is TGTGCCAGCTCACTCTTGGGACAGGGGGATAGAGAAAAACTGTTTTTT.

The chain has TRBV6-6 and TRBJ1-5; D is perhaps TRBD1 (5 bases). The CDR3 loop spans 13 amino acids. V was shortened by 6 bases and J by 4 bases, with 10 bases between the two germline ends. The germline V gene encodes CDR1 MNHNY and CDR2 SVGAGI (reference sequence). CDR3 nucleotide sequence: TGTGCCAGCAGCGACAGCATAAATCAGCCCCAGCATTTT. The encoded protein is CASSDSINQPQHF.

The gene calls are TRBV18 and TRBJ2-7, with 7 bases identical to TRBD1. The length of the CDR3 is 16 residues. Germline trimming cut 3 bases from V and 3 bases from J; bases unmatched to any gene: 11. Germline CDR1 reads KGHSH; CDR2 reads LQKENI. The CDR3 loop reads CASSPLPGQRYYEQYF. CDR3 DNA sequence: TGTGCCAGCTCACCGCTTCCGGGACAGAGATACTACGAGCAGTACTTC.

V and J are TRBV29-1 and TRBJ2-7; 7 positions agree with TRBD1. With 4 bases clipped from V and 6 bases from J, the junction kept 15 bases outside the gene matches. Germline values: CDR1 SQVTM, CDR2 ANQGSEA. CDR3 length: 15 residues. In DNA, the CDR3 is TGCAGCGTTGTGCCGGACACAGGGGCTCTTTCCGAGCAGTACTTC. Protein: CSVVPDTGALSEQYF.

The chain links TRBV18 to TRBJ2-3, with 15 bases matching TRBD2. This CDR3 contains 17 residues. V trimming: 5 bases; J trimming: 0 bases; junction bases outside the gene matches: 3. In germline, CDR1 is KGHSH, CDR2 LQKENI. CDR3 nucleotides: TGTGCCAGCTCATCGGGACTAGCGGGGGGAAGCACAGATACGCAGTATTTT. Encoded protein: CASSSGLAGGSTDTQYF.

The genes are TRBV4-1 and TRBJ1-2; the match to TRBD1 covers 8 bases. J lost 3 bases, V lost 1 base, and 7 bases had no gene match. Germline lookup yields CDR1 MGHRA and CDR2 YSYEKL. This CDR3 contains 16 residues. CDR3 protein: CASSQVVRGQDYGYTF. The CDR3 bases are TGCGCCAGCAGCCAAGTGGTCAGGGGGCAAGACTATGGCTACACCTTC.

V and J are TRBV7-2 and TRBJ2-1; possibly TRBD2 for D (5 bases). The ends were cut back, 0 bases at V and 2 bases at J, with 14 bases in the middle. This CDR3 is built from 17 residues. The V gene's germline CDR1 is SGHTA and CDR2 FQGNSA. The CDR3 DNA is TGTGCCAGCAGCTTAGCATCGGGCGGGTACCCCTACAATGAGCAGTTCTTC. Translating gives CASSLASGGYPYNEQFF.

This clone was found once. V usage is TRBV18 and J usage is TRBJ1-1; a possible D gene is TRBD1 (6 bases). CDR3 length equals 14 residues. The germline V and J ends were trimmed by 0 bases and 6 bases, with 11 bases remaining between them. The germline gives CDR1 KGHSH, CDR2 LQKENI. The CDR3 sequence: CASSPPGQSSEAFF. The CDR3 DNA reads TGTGCCAGCTCACCACCAGGACAGAGCTCTGAAGCTTTCTTT.

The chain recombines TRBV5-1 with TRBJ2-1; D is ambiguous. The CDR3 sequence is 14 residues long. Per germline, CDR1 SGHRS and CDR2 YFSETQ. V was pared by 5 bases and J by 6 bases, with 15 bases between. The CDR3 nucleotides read TGCGCCAGCAGTACCGCCGACCCAGGCAATGAGCAGTTCTTC. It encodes CASSTADPGNEQFF. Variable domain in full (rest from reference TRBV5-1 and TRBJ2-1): KAGVTQTPRYLIKTRGQQVTLSCSPISGHRSVSWYQQTPGQGLQFLFEYFSETQRNKGNFPGRFSGRQFSNSRSEMNVSTLELGDSALYLCASSTADPGNEQFFGPGTRLTVL.

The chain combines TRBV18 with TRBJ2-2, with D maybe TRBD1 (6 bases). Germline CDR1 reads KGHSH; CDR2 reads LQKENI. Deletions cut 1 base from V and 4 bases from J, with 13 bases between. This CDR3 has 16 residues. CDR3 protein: CASSPLGHRGTGELFF. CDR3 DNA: TGTGCCAGCTCACCACTGGGACACCGAGGCACCGGGGAGCTGTTTTTT.

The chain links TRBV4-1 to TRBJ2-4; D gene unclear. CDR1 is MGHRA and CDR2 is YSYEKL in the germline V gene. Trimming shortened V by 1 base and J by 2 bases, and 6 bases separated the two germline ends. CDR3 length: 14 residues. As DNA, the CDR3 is TGCGCCAGCAGCCAAGTCGGGTCCAAAAACATTCAGTACTTC. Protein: CASSQVGSKNIQYF.

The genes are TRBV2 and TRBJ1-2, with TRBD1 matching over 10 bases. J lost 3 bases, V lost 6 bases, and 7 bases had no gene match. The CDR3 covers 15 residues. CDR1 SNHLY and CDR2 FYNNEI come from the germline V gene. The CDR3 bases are TGTGCCAGCAGCTCCGACAGGGGGCGGTACTATGGCTACACCTTC. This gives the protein CASSSDRGRYYGYTF. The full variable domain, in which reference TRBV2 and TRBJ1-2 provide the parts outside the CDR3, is EPEVTQTPSHQVTQMGQEVILRCVPISNHLYFYWYRQILGQKVEFLVSFYNNEISEKSEIFDDQFSVERPDGSNFTLKIRSTKLEDSAMYFCASSSDRGRYYGYTFGSGTRLTVV.

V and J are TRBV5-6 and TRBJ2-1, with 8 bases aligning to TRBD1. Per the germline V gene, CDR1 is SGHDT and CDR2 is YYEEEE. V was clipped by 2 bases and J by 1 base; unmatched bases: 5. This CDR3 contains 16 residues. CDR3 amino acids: CASSFGQGQSYNEQFF. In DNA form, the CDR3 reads TGTGCCAGCAGCTTCGGACAGGGACAATCCTACAATGAGCAGTTCTTC.

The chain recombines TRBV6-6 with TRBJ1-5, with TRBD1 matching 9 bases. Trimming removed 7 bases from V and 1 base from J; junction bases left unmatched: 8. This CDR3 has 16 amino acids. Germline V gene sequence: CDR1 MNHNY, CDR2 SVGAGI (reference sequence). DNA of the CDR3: TGTGCCAGCACCAATACCGGGACAGGGAGCAATCAGCCCCAGCATTTT. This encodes CASTNTGTGSNQPQHF.